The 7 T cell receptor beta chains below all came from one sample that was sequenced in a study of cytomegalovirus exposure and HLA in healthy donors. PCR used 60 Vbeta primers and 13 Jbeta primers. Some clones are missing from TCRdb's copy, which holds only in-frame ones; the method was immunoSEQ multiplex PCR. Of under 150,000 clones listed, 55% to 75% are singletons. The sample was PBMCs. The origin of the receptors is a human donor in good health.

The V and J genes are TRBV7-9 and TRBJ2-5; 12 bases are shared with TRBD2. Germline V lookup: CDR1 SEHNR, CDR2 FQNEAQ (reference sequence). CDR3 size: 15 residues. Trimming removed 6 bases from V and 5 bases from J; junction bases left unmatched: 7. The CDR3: CASSNGLAGRETQYF. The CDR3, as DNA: TGTGCCAGCAGTAACGGACTAGCGGGGAGGGAGACCCAGTACTTC.

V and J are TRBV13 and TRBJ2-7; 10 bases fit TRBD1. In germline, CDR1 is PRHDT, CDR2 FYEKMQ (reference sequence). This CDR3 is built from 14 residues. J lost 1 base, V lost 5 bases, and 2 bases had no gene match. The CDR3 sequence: CASSRQGASYEQYF. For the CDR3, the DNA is TGTGCCAGCAGCCGACAGGGGGCGTCCTACGAGCAGTACTTC.

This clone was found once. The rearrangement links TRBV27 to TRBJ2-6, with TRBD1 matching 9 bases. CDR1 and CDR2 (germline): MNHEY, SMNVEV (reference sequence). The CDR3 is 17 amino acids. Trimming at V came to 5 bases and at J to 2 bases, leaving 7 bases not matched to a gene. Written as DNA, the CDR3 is TGTGCCAGCAGTAGCCTGGACAGGGGACCTGGGGCCAACGTCCTGACTTTC. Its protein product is CASSSLDRGPGANVLTF.

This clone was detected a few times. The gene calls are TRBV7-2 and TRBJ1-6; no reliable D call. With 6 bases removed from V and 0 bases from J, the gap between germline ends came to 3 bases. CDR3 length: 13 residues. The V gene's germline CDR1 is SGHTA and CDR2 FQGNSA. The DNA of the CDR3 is TGTGCCAGCAGTCTCTCCTATAATTCACCCCTCCACTTT. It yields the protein CASSLSYNSPLHF. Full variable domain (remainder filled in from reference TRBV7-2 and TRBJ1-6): GAGVSQSPSNKVTEKGKDVELRCDPISGHTALYWYRQSLGQGLEFLIYFQGNSAPDKSGLPSDRFSAERTGGSVSTLTIQRTQQEDSAVYLCASSLSYNSPLHFGNGTRLTVT.

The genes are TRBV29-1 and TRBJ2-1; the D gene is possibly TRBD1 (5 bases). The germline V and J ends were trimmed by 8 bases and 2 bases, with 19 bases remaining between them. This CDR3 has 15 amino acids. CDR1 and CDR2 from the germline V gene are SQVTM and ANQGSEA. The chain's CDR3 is CSLWDPGQAYNEQFF. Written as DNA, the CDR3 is TGCAGCCTTTGGGATCCTGGACAAGCCTACAATGAGCAGTTCTTC.

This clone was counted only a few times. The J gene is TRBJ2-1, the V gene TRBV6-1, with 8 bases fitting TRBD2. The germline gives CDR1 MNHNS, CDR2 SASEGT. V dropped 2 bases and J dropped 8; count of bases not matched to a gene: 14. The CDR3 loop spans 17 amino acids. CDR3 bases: TGTGCCAGCAGTGAATCGGCGGGAGGCTCCTTGCGACATGAGCAGTTCTTC. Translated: CASSESAGGSLRHEQFF.

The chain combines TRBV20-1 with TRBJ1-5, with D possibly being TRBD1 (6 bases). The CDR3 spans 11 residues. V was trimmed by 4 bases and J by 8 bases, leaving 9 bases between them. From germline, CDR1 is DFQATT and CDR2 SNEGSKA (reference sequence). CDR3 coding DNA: TGCAGTGCTAAACAGGGAGAGCCCCAGCATTTT. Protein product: CSAKQGEPQHF.